This T cell receptor (beta chain) was identified in a study of cytomegalovirus exposure and HLA in healthy donors. Whole-study findings and limits: The authors enumerated over 150 TCR beta chains as linked to cytomegalovirus.

The donors belonged to the roughly 110-subject validation cohort, separate from the approximately 670-subject first cohort. Note on this clone: What it recognizes is unknown.

Some clones are missing from TCRdb's copy, which holds only in-frame ones; the method was immunoSEQ multiplex PCR. The sample has 150,000 or so clones; about 89% are singletons. This receptor was taken from a woman between 18 and 30 years old in good health and CMV-seropositive. Sequences were obtained from PBMCs.

CDR3 sequence: CASSLAGGSYEQYF. The CDR3 DNA sequence: TGCGCCAGCAGCTTGGCAGGGGGCTCCTACGAGCAGTACTTC. The rearrangement links TRBV5-1 to TRBJ2-7, with TRBD1 matching 7 bases. This CDR3 is built from 14 residues. J was trimmed by 0 bases and V by 0 bases; bases with no gene match: 0. Germline V lookup: CDR1 SGHRS, CDR2 YFSETQ.